These 19 T cell receptor beta chains were all obtained from the same sample, sequenced in a study of blood T cell repertoires in COVID-19. The assay was immunoSEQ multiplex PCR, and TCRdb's table has in-frame clones only and misses some. This sample has roughly 190,000 clones, with 75% to 90% found just once. Sequencing input: peripheral blood. The receptor set was obtained from a woman in her thirties or forties with acute or convalescent COVID-19.

The genes are TRBV7-2 and TRBJ1-5, with 12 bases identical to TRBD1. Looked up from germline, CDR1 is SGHTA and CDR2 is FQGNSA. V shed 5 bases, J shed 6 bases, and the junction held 5 bases outside the gene matches. The CDR3 is 15 residues long. CDR3 DNA sequence: TGTGCCAGCAGCCCGGGGGACAGGGGGCCTCAGCCCCAGCATTTT. Translation gives CASSPGDRGPQPQHF. The variable domain in full, with the rest retrieved from reference TRBV7-2 and TRBJ1-5, is GAGVSQSPSNKVTEKGKDVELRCDPISGHTALYWYRQSLGQGLEFLIYFQGNSAPDKSGLPSDRFSAERTGGSVSTLTIQRTQQEDSAVYLCASSPGDRGPQPQHFGDGTRLSIL.

The chain has TRBV7-8 and TRBJ2-1; no clear D. The CDR3 length is 11 residues. Germline V gene data show CDR1 as SGHVS and CDR2 as FQNEAQ. The V end was cut by 5 bases, the J end by 8 bases, with 7 bases between. The CDR3 reads CASSLSDEQFF. The DNA of the CDR3 is TGTGCCAGCAGCCTCTCGGATGAGCAGTTCTTC.

J is TRBJ1-2 and V is TRBV7-8; tentative D call: TRBD1 (6 bases). The CDR3 sequence is 13 residues long. The germline gives CDR1 SGHVS, CDR2 FQNEAQ. V shed 2 bases and J shed 8 bases, with 12 bases lying between them. The CDR3 loop is CASSLFRGDGYTF. For the CDR3, the DNA is TGTGCCAGCAGCTTATTCAGGGGCGACGGCTACACCTTC.

J is TRBJ1-4 and V is TRBV28; TRBD1 agrees at 9 bases. Germline assignment: CDR1 MDHEN and CDR2 SYDVKM. Germline trimming cut 6 bases from V and 10 bases from J; bases unmatched to any gene: 9. The CDR3 loop spans 14 amino acids. The CDR3 nucleotides are TGTGCCAGCAGCTTAACAGGGGGCGGAGGAAAACTGTTTTTT. Residues: CASSLTGGGGKLFF.

This sequence joins TRBV2 and TRBJ1-1; D perhaps matches TRBD1 (5 bases). The length of the CDR3 is 13 residues. The germline V gene has CDR1 SNHLY and CDR2 FYNNEI. The V end lost 4 bases, the J end lost 1 base, and 7 bases lay between the germline ends. The CDR3 DNA sequence: TGTGCCAGCAGTGCGACAGAGAACACTGAAGCTTTCTTT. Its translation: CASSATENTEAFF.

CDR3 protein: CASSDADSTYGYTF. The CDR3, as DNA: TGTGCCAGCAGTGACGCGGACTCCACCTATGGCTACACCTTC. V usage is TRBV6-4 and J usage is TRBJ1-2; D not resolved. Germline CDR1 and CDR2: MRHNA and SNTAGT. CDR3 length: 14 residues. Trimming left V 2 bases short and J 4 bases short, with 11 bases between.

The chain uses TRBV2 and TRBJ2-1, with a tentative D call TRBD2 (6 bases). CDR3 size: 13 residues. V lost 6 bases to trimming and J lost 7 bases, with 13 bases between them. CDR1 and CDR2 from the germline V gene are SNHLY and FYNNEI. The CDR3: CASSQDYSNEQFF. CDR3 nucleotides: TGTGCCAGCAGCCAGGACTACTCGAATGAGCAGTTCTTC. Drawing the rest from reference TRBV2 and TRBJ2-1, the complete variable domain is EPEVTQTPSHQVTQMGQEVILRCVPISNHLYFYWYRQILGQKVEFLVSFYNNEISEKSEIFDDQFSVERPDGSNFTLKIRSTKLEDSAMYFCASSQDYSNEQFFGPGTRLTVL.

The chain uses TRBV28 and TRBJ2-7; TRBD2 aligns across 7 bases. V shed 6 bases and J 5 bases; nucleotides not matched to a gene: 10. The germline gives CDR1 MDHEN, CDR2 SYDVKM. CDR3 size: 14 residues. Here the CDR3 reads CASSYRGELNEQYF. The CDR3 nucleotides read TGTGCCAGCAGCTATCGGGGGGAACTAAACGAGCAGTACTTC.

This clone was recorded only once. The chain uses TRBV4-1 and TRBJ2-3; no definite D call. Trimming cost V 2 bases and J 0 bases, with 21 bases left between them. Germline CDR1 is MGHRA and CDR2 is YSYEKL. The CDR3 is made up of 19 amino acids. CDR3 protein: CASSQKLTFQRTSTDTQYF. In nucleotides, the CDR3 is TGCGCCAGCAGCCAAAAGTTGACTTTCCAGCGAACTAGCACAGATACGCAGTATTTT.

The chain couples TRBV19 to TRBJ2-7; 11 bases match TRBD1. J lost 6 bases, V lost 5 bases, and 12 bases had no gene match. Germline V gene lookup returns CDR1 LNHDA and CDR2 SQIVND (reference sequence). The CDR3 spans 16 residues. The CDR3 here is CASSAGQGDDWLEQYF. Written as DNA, the CDR3 is TGTGCCAGTAGTGCGGGACAGGGGGACGATTGGCTCGAGCAGTACTTC.

V gene TRBV12-3 or TRBV12-4 combines with J gene TRBJ1-1, with TRBD1 as a possible D gene (5 bases). The CDR3 contains 13 residues. Trimming removed 6 bases at V and 1 base at J, with 9 bases between. CDR3 sequence (DNA): TGTGCCAGCAGGGACACGGGGAACACTGAAGCTTTCTTT. Amino acids: CASRDTGNTEAFF.

The chain is built from TRBV16 and TRBJ2-7, with D possibly TRBD2 on 5 matching bases. Trimming stripped 5 bases from V and 7 bases from J, with 15 bases between. The CDR3 spans 13 residues. CDR1 is KGHSY and CDR2 is FQNENV in the germline V gene. The CDR3 DNA reads as TGTGCCAGCAGCAACTCCCTTTCGGGGGAGCAGTACTTC. Protein product: CASSNSLSGEQYF.

The V gene is TRBV18, the J gene TRBJ2-7, with a weak D call TRBD2 (6 bases). V lost 3 bases and J 2 bases, leaving 14 bases between the germline ends. CDR3 length equals 15 residues. Germline lookup yields CDR1 KGHSH and CDR2 LQKENI. The DNA of the CDR3 is TGTGCCAGCTCACCGGGTTCGGGAGTTACCTACGAGCAGTACTTC. Its protein is CASSPGSGVTYEQYF.

The chain combines TRBV5-5 with TRBJ1-2, with 9 bases lining up with TRBD1. Germline CDR1 reads SGHKS; CDR2 reads YYEKEE (reference sequence). This CDR3 is 13 amino acids long. Trimming cost V 3 bases and J 5 bases; bases outside gene matches: 2. The CDR3 region has the DNA TGTGCCAGCAGCTCGGGACAGGGTTATGGCTACACCTTC. Translation gives CASSSGQGYGYTF.

The chain links TRBV9 to TRBJ2-1; 8 bases fit TRBD1. The germline V gene has CDR1 SGDLS and CDR2 YYNGEE. Trimming cost V 2 bases and J 5 bases; bases outside gene matches: 6. The CDR3 has 15 residues. The CDR3 loop is CASSVYRGYHNEQFF. For the CDR3, the DNA is TGTGCCAGCAGCGTTTACAGGGGGTACCACAATGAGCAGTTCTTC. The variable domain in full, completed from reference TRBV9 and TRBJ2-1, reads DSGVTQTPKHLITATGQRVTLRCSPRSGDLSVYWYQQSLDQGLQFLIQYYNGEERAKGNILERFSAQQFPDLHSELNLSSLELGDSALYFCASSVYRGYHNEQFFGPGTRLTVL.

This rearrangement joins TRBV6-5 to TRBJ2-7, with D possibly being TRBD2 (5 bases). This CDR3 has 15 residues. Germline V gives CDR1 MNHEY, CDR2 SVGAGI. The V and J ends lost 6 bases and 8 bases respectively, with 23 bases between them. DNA for the CDR3: TGTGCCAGCAGACTAAGACGGACGGAGGCTACGAAGCAGTACTTC. It specifies CASRLRRTEATKQYF.

The rearrangement links TRBV27 to TRBJ1-5, with 7 bases fitting TRBD1. Germline assignment: CDR1 MNHEY and CDR2 SMNVEV (reference sequence). Trimming removed 7 bases from V and 4 bases from J; junction bases left unmatched: 10. This CDR3 region has 15 residues. CDR3 amino acids: CASTPSGQENQPQHF. CDR3 nucleotide sequence: TGTGCCAGCACCCCGAGCGGACAGGAGAATCAGCCCCAGCATTTT.

This chain joins TRBV18 and TRBJ1-5; D remains ambiguous. CDR1 and CDR2 (germline): KGHSH, LQKENI. Trimming removed 2 bases at V and 4 bases at J, with 21 bases between. This CDR3 is 18 amino acids long. CDR3 in amino acids: CASSPVAANYPPNQPQHF. In DNA form, the CDR3 reads TGTGCCAGCTCACCAGTGGCAGCCAACTACCCTCCGAATCAGCCCCAGCATTTT.

CDR3 in amino acids: CAWRRGHQPPETYNEQFF. CDR3 bases: TGTGCCTGGAGGCGAGGACACCAACCCCCAGAAACCTACAATGAGCAGTTCTTC. V and J are TRBV30 and TRBJ2-1; D might be TRBD1 (5 bases). This CDR3 region has 18 residues. Germline V lookup: CDR1 GTSNPN, CDR2 SVGIG (reference sequence). V lost 3 bases to trimming and J lost 2 bases, with 23 bases between them.